The entry below describes one T cell receptor beta chain. Which antigen it targets is not known. Base qualities are not provided; no much larger clone lies one nucleotide away. The data belong to a study of tumor and adjacent non-tumor tissue in lung cancer (dated by TCRdb to 2017 to 2018). About the study as a whole: Patients with adenocarcinoma (roughly 12), squamous cell carcinoma (2) and small cell lung cancer (1) were included in the cohort. The approximately 15 enrolled patients, of whom around ten were men and 5 were women, were aged about 31 to 85 years and were diagnosed with TNM stage I to III disease. Sequencing generated a total of some 130 million productive TCRbeta reads, averaging roughly 4.2 million reads per sample. Bulk TCRbeta repertoires were compared between lung tumor tissue and matched distant non-tumor lung tissue obtained from over 13 lung cancer patients. Under 35 paired specimens, one tumor and one normal lung sample per patient, were profiled by TCRbeta CDR3 sequencing. The full study reports these points: Tumor tissue showed significantly higher TCR diversity (inverse Simpson) than normal lung tissue, at about 410 vs 180 (P = 0.0075, Mann-Whitney U test). In normal lung, the top 100 clones accounted for a significantly larger cumulative share of the repertoire than in tumor tissue. Neither the sequencing platform nor unique molecular identifiers are mentioned in the methods. Peripheral blood was not sequenced, so blood TCRbeta repertoires were not examined in the lung cancer patients of the study. Only around 15 patients were included in the cohort, and the need for larger samples and more detailed clinical data was noted by the authors. TCR diversity was significantly higher in younger patients, and higher tumor TCR diversity was associated with shorter overall and disease-free survival.

Preparation of the library involved multiplex PCR. Sequenced on an Illumina HiSeq 2500. TCRbeta libraries were constructed through three rounds of nested PCR with primers (Table S4) according to protocols modified from ARM-PCR. Before sequencing, PCR products of 200-500 bp were excised from the gel and purified with the QIAquick gel extraction kit. The source study handled its data this way. Trimmomatic was used to clean the reads, FLASH merged the cleaned reads into complete CDR3 sequences, and MiTCR assigned the sequences to V(D)J germline segments. Clonal diversity was computed as the inverse Simpson's index with VDJtools. In-frame sequences without a premature stop codon were defined as productive reads. TCRdb reanalyzed the raw reads on its own, using fastp at Q25 for trimming and MiXCR for clone calling, and kept in-frame beta chains. Each entry merges the rows of one CDR3 protein and shows their most common DNA and genes. The V and J calls shown here were made by TCRdb, not taken from the authors' results. Recorded for this sample are under 150,000 distinct CDR3 sequences; roughly 70% of them occurred a single time. The ten largest clones add up to 15% to 20% of the sample.

RNA was isolated from bulk unsorted tissue, and RNA quality was assessed with a NanoDrop ND-1000 and an Agilent 2100. All donors had newly diagnosed lung cancer, had not received prior chemotherapy, and were admitted for thoracic surgery in China between August and November 2014. Anyone who had undergone radiotherapy or chemotherapy before, or who had another cancer at the same time, was left out of the study. Surgical tissue pieces of about 1-2.3 cm3 were preserved in RNAlater solution and were kept at -80 degrees C until use. From its cysteine to its phenylalanine, the CDR3 spans 15 amino acids. Only the CDR3 DNA is retained, 45 bases long and in frame from the first base. Relative to germline, V is 5 bases shorter and J is 3 bases shorter, with 14 bases between their ends. CDR1 is given as MDHEN and CDR2 as SYDVKM, both from the germline V gene.

The clonotype comes from a man in his sixties with small cell lung cancer. The rearranged chain carries TRBV28 and TRBJ2-1, with no confident D gene call. The material sequenced was lung tumor tissue. The CDR3 protein sequence reads: CASSPPLDSYNEQFF. The sequenced DNA: TGTGCCAGCAGTCCTCCCCTAGATAGCTACAATGAGCAGTTCTTC.